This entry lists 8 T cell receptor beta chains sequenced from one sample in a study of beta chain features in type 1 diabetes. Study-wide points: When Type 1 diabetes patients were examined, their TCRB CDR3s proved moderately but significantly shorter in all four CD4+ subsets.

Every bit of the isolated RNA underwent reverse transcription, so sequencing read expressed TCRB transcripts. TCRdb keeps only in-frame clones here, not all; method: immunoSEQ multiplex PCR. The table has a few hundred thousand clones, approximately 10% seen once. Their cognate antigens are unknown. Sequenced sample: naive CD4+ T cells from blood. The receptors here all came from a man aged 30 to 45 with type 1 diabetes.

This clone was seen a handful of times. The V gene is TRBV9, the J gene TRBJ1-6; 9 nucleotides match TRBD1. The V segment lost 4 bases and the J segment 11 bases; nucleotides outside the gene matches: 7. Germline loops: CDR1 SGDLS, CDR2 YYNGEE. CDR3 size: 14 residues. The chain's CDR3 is CASSRGTGLAPLHF. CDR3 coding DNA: TGTGCCAGCAGCCGGGGGACAGGGCTTGCACCCCTCCACTTT.

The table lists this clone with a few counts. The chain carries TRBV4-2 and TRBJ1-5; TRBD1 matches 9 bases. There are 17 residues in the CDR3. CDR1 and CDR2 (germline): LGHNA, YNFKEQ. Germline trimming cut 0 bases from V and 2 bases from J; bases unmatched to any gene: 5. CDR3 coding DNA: TGTGCCAGCAGCCAAGATTGGCGGACAGGGGGCAATCAGCCCCAGCATTTT. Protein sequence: CASSQDWRTGGNQPQHF.

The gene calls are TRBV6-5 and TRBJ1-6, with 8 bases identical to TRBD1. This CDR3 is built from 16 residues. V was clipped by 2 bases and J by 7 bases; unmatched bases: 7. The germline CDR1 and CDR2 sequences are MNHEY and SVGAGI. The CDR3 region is CASSYTTGVSNSPLHF. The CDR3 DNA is TGTGCCAGCAGTTACACGACAGGGGTGAGCAATTCACCCCTCCACTTT.

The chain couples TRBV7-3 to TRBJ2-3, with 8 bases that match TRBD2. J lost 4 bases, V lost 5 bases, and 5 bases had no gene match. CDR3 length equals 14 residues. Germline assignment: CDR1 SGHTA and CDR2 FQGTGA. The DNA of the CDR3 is TGTGCCAGCAGCACCGGGGGGGCTGCAGATACGCAGTATTTT. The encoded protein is CASSTGGAADTQYF.

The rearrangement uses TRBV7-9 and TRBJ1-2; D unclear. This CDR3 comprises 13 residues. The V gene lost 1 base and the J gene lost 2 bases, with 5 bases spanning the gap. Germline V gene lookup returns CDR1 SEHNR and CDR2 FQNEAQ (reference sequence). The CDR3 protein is CASSLERNYGYTF. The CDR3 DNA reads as TGTGCCAGCAGCTTAGAACGGAACTATGGCTACACCTTC.

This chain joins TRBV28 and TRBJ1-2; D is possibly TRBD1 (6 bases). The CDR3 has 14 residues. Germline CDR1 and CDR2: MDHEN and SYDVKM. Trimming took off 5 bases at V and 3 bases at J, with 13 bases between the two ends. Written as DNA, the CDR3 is TGTGCCAGCAGTCCCCCGGGGGGCGACTATGGCTACACCTTC. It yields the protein CASSPPGGDYGYTF.

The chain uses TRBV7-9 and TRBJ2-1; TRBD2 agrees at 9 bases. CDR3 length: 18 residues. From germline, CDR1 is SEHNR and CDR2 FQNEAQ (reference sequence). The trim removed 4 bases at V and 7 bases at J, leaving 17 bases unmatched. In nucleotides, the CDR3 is TGTGCCAGCAGCTCCCAATACGGGCGGGGGGGCCAGTGGAATGAGCAGTTCTTC. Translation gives CASSSQYGRGGQWNEQFF.

The CDR3 DNA reads as TGTGCCACCAGCAGAGATTATCGGCGGGGACTCTCCTACGAGCAGTACTTC. Translated, it gives CATSRDYRRGLSYEQYF. The chain carries TRBV15 and TRBJ2-7; D possibly corresponds to TRBD2 (6 bases). V was trimmed by 0 bases and J by 0 bases, leaving 15 bases between them. Germline CDR1 is LNHNV and CDR2 is YYDKDF (reference sequence). This CDR3 spans 17 amino acids.